The entry below describes one T cell receptor beta chain. Its antigen is not identified. The CDR3 contains 14 residues. V gave up 3 bases and J gave up 6 bases; unmatched junction bases: 5. Looked up from germline, CDR1 is SGHDT and CDR2 is YYEEEE. These data belong to a study of graft-versus-host responses after intestinal transplantation. Overall study context: Anti-thymocyte globulin served as induction for all recipients, who then took tacrolimus and steroids for about 3 years. Points from the study as a whole: Recipient-marrow GvH clones were detected, some having first appeared in ileum or blood. When patients had graft-donor T cell macrochimerism, their allografts held high graft-versus-host to host-versus-graft clonal ratios. Levels of circulating GvH clones at their peak were associated with early post-transplant HvG declines.

Produced via immunoSEQ multiplex PCR; TCRdb's table is partial and in-frame only. The sample includes fewer than 95,000 clones, approximately 95% seen only once; the top ten take 0.45% to 0.55%. This specimen was unstimulated CD8+ T cells sorted from spleen or lymph node cells, taken before intestinal transplant. The V call is TRBV5-6, the J call TRBJ2-7; the match to TRBD1 covers 11 bases. The TCR originated in a human donor who received an intestinal transplant. Written as DNA, the CDR3 is TGTGCCAGCAGCTGGGGACAGGGGGGAACCGAGCAGTACTTC. Translation gives CASSWGQGGTEQYF.